The rows below give T cell receptor beta chains drawn from one sample of a study of early T cells in non-severe SARS-CoV-2 infection. TCRdb re-derived calls from the 5' RACE reads in MiXCR, one entry per CDR3 protein. The sample records roughly 51,000 distinct CDR3 sequences, about 5.9% being singletons. Material for sequencing was whole blood. Source of these receptors: an adult who was a healthcare worker with PCR-confirmed SARS-CoV-2 infection or an uninfected control (not recorded which). The CDR3 runs from the conserved cysteine through the conserved F or W. D genes are given only for firm matches. Only some rows state a clone size, as once, few, many or a class for expanded clones.

d_gene: NA; abundance: many; j_gene: TRBJ2-5; v_gene: TRBV6-8; CDR3nt: TGTGCCAGCAGTTTCGGACACGCTACCCAAGAGACCCAGTACTTC; CDR3aa: CASSFGHATQETQYF
d_gene: NA; abundance: many; j_gene: TRBJ2-1; v_gene: TRBV9; CDR3nt: TGTGCCAGCAGTCTAGGGTCTACGGTAGGTGAGCAGTTCTTC; CDR3aa: CASSLGSTVGEQFF
d_gene: NA; abundance: few; j_gene: TRBJ1-4; v_gene: TRBV18; CDR3nt: TGTGCCAGCTCATCGCCGGACGGTGGGATTGAAAAACTGTTTTTT; CDR3aa: CASSSPDGGIEKLFF
d_gene: NA; abundance: NA; j_gene: TRBJ2-7; v_gene: TRBV7-2; CDR3nt: TGTGCCAGCAGCTTAGCTAACACCTACGAGCAGTACTTC; CDR3aa: CASSLANTYEQYF
d_gene: TRBD1; abundance: many; j_gene: TRBJ2-7; v_gene: TRBV6-5; CDR3nt: TGTGCCAGCAGCACCCGACAGGGTCGCTACGAGCAGTACTTC; CDR3aa: CASSTRQGRYEQYF
d_gene: NA; abundance: NA; j_gene: TRBJ2-3; v_gene: TRBV6-2/TRBV6-3; CDR3nt: TGTGCCAGCATCTCACCCTCCTCTGGGAGAGATACGCAGTATTTT; CDR3aa: CASISPSSGRDTQYF
d_gene: NA; abundance: NA; j_gene: TRBJ2-7; v_gene: TRBV7-2; CDR3nt: TGTGCCAGCAGCTTAGCAGGCCTAGCGACCGACGAGCAGTACTTC; CDR3aa: CASSLAGLATDEQYF
d_gene: NA; abundance: many; j_gene: TRBJ1-2; v_gene: TRBV6-5; CDR3nt: TGTGCCAGCAGGGAGTGGAGGAACTCACAGGATGGCTACACCTTC; CDR3aa: CASREWRNSQDGYTF
d_gene: TRBD1; abundance: NA; j_gene: TRBJ2-7; v_gene: TRBV7-9; CDR3nt: TGTGCCAGCAGCTTCAGTTTGGGACAGCTTTCTTACGAGCAGTACTTC; CDR3aa: CASSFSLGQLSYEQYF
d_gene: NA; abundance: many; j_gene: TRBJ1-1; v_gene: TRBV6-5; CDR3nt: TGTGCCAGCAGTTACTCCGGGGTCAGGGCCCGGTCTGAAGCTTTCTTT; CDR3aa: CASSYSGVRARSEAFF
d_gene: NA; abundance: NA; j_gene: TRBJ2-7; v_gene: TRBV20-1; CDR3nt: TGCAGTGCCACCGGGGCGGCGGGGTTCGGAGCTACGGAGCAGTACTTC; CDR3aa: CSATGAAGFGATEQYF
d_gene: NA; abundance: few; j_gene: TRBJ1-5; v_gene: TRBV7-2; CDR3nt: TGTGCCAGCAGCCTGAGCTACAATCAGCCCCAGCATTTT; CDR3aa: CASSLSYNQPQHF
d_gene: TRBD2; abundance: NA; j_gene: TRBJ2-5; v_gene: TRBV6-6; CDR3nt: TGTGCCAGCAGCCGACTAGCGGGGCCGTACCAAGAGACCCAGTACTTC; CDR3aa: CASSRLAGPYQETQYF
d_gene: TRBD1; abundance: NA; j_gene: TRBJ1-5; v_gene: TRBV6-2/TRBV6-3; CDR3nt: TGTGCCAGCAGAGATCCCGGGACAGGCAATCAGCCCCAGCATTTT; CDR3aa: CASRDPGTGNQPQHF
d_gene: NA; abundance: many; j_gene: TRBJ1-2; v_gene: TRBV20-1; CDR3nt: TGCAGTGCACCGACAGGAACTAACTATGGCTACACCTTC; CDR3aa: CSAPTGTNYGYTF
d_gene: NA; abundance: many; j_gene: TRBJ2-3; v_gene: TRBV7-9; CDR3nt: TGTGCCAGCAGCTTAGGGTTAGCGGATAGCACAGATACGCAGTATTTT; CDR3aa: CASSLGLADSTDTQYF
d_gene: NA; abundance: NA; j_gene: TRBJ2-7; v_gene: TRBV20-1; CDR3nt: TGCAGTGCTAGAGAATCTTCCCCCTTTTACGAGCAGTACTTC; CDR3aa: CSARESSPFYEQYF